The clone carrying this T cell receptor (beta chain) was picked up many times. Its antigen is not known. RNA transcripts gave rise to amplified TCR beta CDR3 regions. The TCR CDR3 first-round RT-PCR relied on the HTBI primer set. MiXCR was run by TCRdb on the multiplex PCR reads, yielding one entry per CDR3 protein. The table includes approximately 620,000 distinct CDR3 sequences, roughly 14% detected once. This specimen belongs to a study of T cells in Graves' hyperthyroidism and ophthalmopathy. General study results and limits: Most thyroid clonotypes with frequency above 0.001 were detected in blood.

V was clipped by 6 bases and J by 6 bases; unmatched bases: 12. The CDR3 loop spans 14 amino acids. Germline-derived CDR1 and CDR2 are DFQATT and SNEGSKA (reference sequence). The chain couples TRBV20-1 to TRBJ2-7, with 9 bases aligning to TRBD2. This TCR derives from a woman aged 25 to 39 with Graves' hyperthyroidism that later progressed to Graves' ophthalmopathy. Sequencing was done on a sample of blood. This CDR3 is CSAPGLARGSEQYF. DNA of the CDR3: TGCAGTGCCCCAGGACTAGCGAGGGGGTCCGAGCAGTACTTC.